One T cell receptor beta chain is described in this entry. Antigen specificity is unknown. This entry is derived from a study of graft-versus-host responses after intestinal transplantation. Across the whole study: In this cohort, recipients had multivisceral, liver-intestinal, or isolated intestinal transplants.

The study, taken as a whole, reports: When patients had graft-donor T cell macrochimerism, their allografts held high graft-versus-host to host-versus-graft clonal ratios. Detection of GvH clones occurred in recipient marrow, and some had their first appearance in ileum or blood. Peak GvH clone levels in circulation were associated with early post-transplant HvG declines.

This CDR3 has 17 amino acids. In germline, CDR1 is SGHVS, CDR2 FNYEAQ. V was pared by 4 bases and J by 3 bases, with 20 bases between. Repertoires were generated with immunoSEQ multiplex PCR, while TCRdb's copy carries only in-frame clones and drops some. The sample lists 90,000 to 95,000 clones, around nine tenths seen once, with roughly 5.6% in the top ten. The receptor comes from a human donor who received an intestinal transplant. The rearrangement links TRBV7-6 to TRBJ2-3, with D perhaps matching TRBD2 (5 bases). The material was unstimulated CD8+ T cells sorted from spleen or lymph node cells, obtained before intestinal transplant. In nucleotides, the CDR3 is TGTGCCAGCAGCTCCCAGCCTGGACCACCGGGAACAGATACGCAGTATTTT. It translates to CASSSQPGPPGTDTQYF.